This T cell receptor (beta chain) was captured by sequencing in a study of blood T cells in healthy people across ages. Points from the study as a whole: Greater diversity and more naive CD4+ cells were seen in long-lived donors than in aged donors. There was a strong correlation between TCR beta diversity and naive T cell percentage. Roughly linearly, TCR beta diversity per million T cells fell as age increased.

The CDR3 covers 14 residues. Germline-derived CDR1 and CDR2 are SGHRS and YFSETQ. Losses at the gene ends were 6 bases for V and 4 bases for J; bases not matched to a gene: 3. The authors ran a second PCR of about 6 to 11 cycles using a sample-barcoded 5' primer and a J-beta primer mix. TCRdb used MiXCR to reprocess the 5' RACE reads, holding one entry per CDR3 protein. The sample has some 900,000 distinct CDR3 sequences, under 50% seen once. Total RNA, at least 6 micrograms per sample, was extracted from PBMCs. Note on this clonotype: Its antigen is not known.

The clonotype was recovered from a man aged 30 to 45 in good health. This chain connects TRBV5-1 to TRBJ2-1, with TRBD2 matching over 11 bases. The sequencing sample was made of blood. DNA of the CDR3: TGCGCCAGCACGGCTAGCGGGGGGTACAATGAGCAGTTCTTC. Translating gives CASTASGGYNEQFF.